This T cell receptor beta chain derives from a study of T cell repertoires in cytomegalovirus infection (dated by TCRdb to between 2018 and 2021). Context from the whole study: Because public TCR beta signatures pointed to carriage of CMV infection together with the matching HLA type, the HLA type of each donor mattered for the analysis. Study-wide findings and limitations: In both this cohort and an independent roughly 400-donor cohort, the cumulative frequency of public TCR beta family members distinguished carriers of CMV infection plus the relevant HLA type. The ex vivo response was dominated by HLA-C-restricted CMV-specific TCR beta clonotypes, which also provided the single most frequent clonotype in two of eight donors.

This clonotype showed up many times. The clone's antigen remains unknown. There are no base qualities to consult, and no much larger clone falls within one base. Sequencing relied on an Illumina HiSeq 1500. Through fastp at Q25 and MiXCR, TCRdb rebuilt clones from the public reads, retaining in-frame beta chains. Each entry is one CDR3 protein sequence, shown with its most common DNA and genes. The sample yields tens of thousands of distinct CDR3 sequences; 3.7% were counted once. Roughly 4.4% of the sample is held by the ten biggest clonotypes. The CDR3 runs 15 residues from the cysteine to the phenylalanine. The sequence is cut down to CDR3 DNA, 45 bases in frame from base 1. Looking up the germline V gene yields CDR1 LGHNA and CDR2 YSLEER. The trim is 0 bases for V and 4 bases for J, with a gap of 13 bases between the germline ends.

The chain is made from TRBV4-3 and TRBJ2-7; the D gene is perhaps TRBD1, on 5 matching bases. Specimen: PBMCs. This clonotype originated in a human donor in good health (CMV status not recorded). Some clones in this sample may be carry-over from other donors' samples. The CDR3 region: CASSQEGVVAYEQYF. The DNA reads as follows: TGCGCCAGCAGCCAAGAAGGGGTGGTCGCTTACGAGCAGTACTTC.